This TCR beta chain stems from a study of CD8 T cells in Susac syndrome. An amount of RNA that ranged from roughly 0.45 to 1 ug was reverse transcribed with random hexamers. The TCR beta CDR3 was amplified by immunoSEQ multiplex PCR across 54 Vbeta, 13 Jbeta. TCRdb re-analysed the immunoSEQ multiplex PCR reads in MiXCR, keeping a single row per CDR3 protein. Of approximately 150,000 distinct CDR3 sequences listed, roughly 94% are singletons. The clonotype was recovered from a human donor in good health. Specimen: CD4+ T cells from PBMCs.

In DNA, the CDR3 is TGTGCCAGCAGCCTCCGGGACAGGATTGGAAAACTGTTTTTT. Its translation is CASSLRDRIGKLFF. The chain employs TRBV6-2 or TRBV6-3 and TRBJ1-4; TRBD1 agrees at 8 bases. Germline V CDR1 and CDR2: MNHEY, SVGEGT. The J segment lost 10 bases and the V segment lost 6 bases, leaving 10 bases of the junction unmatched. CDR3 length equals 14 residues.